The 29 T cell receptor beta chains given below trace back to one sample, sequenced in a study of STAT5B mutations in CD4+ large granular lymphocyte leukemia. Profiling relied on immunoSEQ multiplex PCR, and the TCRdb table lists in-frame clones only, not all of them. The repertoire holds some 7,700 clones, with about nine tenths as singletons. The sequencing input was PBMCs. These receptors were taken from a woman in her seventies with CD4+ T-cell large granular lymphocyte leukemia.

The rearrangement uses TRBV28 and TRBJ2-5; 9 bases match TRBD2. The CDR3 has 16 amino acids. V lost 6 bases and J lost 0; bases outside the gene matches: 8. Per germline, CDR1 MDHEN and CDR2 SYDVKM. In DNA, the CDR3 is TGTGCCAGCAGCTCACCTCTAGCGGGGCACCAAGAGACCCAGTACTTC. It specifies CASSSPLAGHQETQYF.

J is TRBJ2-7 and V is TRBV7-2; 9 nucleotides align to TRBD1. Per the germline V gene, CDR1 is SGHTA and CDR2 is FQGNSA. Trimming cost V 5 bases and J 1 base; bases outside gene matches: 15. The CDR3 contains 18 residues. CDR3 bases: TGTGCCAGCAGCCCGAGGGACAGGGATACGTCACAATCCTACGAGCAGTACTTC. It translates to CASSPRDRDTSQSYEQYF.

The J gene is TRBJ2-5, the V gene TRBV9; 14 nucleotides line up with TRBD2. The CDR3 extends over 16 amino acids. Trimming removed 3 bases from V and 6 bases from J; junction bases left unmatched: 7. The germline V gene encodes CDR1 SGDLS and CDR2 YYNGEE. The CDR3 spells CASSEGGLAGVKTQYF. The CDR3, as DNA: TGTGCCAGCAGCGAAGGGGGACTAGCGGGGGTGAAGACCCAGTACTTC.

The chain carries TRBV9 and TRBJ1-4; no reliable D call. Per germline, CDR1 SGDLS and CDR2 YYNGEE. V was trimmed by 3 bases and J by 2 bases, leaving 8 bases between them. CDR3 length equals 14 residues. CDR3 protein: CASSEGYTNEKLFF. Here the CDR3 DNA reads TGTGCCAGCAGCGAAGGGTACACTAATGAAAAACTGTTTTTT.

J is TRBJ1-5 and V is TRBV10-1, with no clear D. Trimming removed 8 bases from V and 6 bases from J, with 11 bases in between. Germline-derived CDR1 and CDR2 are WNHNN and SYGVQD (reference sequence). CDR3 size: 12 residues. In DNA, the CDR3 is TGCGCCAGCTCCGGCGCCTGTCAGCCCCAGCATTTT. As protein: CASSGACQPQHF.

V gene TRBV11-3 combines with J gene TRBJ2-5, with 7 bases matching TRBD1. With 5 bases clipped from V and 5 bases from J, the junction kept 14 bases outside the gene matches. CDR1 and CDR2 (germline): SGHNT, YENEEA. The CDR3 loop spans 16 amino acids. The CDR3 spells CASSPSWGPQGETQYF. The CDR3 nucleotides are TGTGCCAGCAGCCCCTCATGGGGTCCACAGGGGGAGACCCAGTACTTC.

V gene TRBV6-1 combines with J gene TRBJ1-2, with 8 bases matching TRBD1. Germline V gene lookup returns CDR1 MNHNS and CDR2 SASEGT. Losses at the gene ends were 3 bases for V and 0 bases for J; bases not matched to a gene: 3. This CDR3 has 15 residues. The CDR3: CASSEQTGANYGYTF. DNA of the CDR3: TGTGCCAGCAGTGAGCAGACAGGGGCTAACTATGGCTACACCTTC.

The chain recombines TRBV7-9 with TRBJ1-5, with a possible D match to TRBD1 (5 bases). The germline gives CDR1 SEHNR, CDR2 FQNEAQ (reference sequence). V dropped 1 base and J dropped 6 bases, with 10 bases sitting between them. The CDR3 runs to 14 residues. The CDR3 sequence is CASSLGQNGQPQHF. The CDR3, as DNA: TGTGCCAGCAGCTTAGGACAGAACGGTCAGCCCCAGCATTTT.

For the CDR3, the DNA is TGTGCCAGCAGCCTAGGGACTAGCGGGGGGGGGTACGAGCAGTACTTC. It encodes CASSLGTSGGGYEQYF. The genes are TRBV7-2 and TRBJ2-7; 16 bases are a match to TRBD2. CDR1 SGHTA and CDR2 FQGNSA come from the germline V gene. The CDR3 runs to 16 residues. V shed 5 bases, J shed 4 bases, and the junction held 5 bases outside the gene matches.

The CDR3 sequence is CASSLGPGLAGQDTQYF. As DNA, the CDR3 is TGCGCCAGCAGCTTGGGCCCGGGACTAGCGGGGCAAGATACGCAGTATTTT. The chain recombines TRBV5-1 with TRBJ2-3; 13 bases agree with TRBD2. There are 17 residues in the CDR3. V was pared by 0 bases and J by 5 bases, with 6 bases of the junction left unmatched. The germline V gene encodes CDR1 SGHRS and CDR2 YFSETQ.

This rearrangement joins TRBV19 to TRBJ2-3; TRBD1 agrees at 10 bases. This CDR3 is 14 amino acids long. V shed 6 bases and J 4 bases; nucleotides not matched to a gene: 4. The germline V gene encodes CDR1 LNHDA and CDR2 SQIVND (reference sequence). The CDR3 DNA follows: TGTGCCAGTAGCTGGGACAGGGGCGCAGATACGCAGTATTTT. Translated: CASSWDRGADTQYF.

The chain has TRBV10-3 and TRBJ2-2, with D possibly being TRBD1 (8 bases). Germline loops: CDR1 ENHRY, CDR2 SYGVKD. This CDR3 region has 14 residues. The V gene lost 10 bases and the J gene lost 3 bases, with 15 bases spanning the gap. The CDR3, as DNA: TGTGCCAACCGACAGGGGAGGGACACCGGGGAGCTGTTTTTT. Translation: CANRQGRDTGELFF.

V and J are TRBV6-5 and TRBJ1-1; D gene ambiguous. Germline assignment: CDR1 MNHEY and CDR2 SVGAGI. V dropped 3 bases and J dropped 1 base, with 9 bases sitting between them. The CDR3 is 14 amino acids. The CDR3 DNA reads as TGTGCCAGCAGTTATAGGGAAAAGAACACTGAAGCTTTCTTT. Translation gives CASSYREKNTEAFF.

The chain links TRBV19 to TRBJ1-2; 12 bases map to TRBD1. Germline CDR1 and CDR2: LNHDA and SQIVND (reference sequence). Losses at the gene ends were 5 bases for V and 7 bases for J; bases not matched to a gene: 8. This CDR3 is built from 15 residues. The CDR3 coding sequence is TGTGCCAGTAGTGCAAGGGACAGGGGGCGGTCTGGCTACACCTTC. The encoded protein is CASSARDRGRSGYTF.

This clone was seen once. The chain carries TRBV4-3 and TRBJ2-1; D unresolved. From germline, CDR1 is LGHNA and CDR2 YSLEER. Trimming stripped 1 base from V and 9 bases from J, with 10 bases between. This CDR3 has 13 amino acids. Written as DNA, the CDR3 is TGCGCCAGCAGCCAAGGGCCCTTCGTTGAGCAGTTCTTC. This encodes CASSQGPFVEQFF.

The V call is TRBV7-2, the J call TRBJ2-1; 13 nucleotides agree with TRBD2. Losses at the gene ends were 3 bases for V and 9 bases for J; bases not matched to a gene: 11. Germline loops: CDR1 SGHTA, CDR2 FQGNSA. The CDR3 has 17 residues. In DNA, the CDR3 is TGTGCCAGCAGCTTCACTGGGACTAGCGGGGCCCGGGGTGAGCAGTTCTTC. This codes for CASSFTGTSGARGEQFF.

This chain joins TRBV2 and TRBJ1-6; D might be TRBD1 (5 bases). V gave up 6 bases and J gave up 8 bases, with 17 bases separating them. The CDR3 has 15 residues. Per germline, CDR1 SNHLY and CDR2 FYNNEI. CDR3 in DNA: TGTGCCAGCAGAGAGACAAGTCTGGGGGATTCACCCCTCCACTTT. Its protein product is CASRETSLGDSPLHF. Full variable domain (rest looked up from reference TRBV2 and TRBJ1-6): EPEVTQTPSHQVTQMGQEVILRCVPISNHLYFYWYRQILGQKVEFLVSFYNNEISEKSEIFDDQFSVERPDGSNFTLKIRSTKLEDSAMYFCASRETSLGDSPLHFGNGTRLTVT.

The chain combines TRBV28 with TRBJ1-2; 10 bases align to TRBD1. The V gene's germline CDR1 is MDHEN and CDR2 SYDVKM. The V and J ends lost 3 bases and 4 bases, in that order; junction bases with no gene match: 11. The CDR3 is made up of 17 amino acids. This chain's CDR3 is CASSFRQGAPPGYGYTF. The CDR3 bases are TGTGCCAGCAGTTTCCGACAGGGGGCGCCCCCCGGCTATGGCTACACCTTC.

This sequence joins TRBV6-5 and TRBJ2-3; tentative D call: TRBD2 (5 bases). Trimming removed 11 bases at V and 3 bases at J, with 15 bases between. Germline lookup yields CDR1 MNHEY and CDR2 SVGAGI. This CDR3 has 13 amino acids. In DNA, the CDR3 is TGTGCCGTACGGGGTGGAGTTACAGATACGCAGTATTTT. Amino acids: CAVRGGVTDTQYF.

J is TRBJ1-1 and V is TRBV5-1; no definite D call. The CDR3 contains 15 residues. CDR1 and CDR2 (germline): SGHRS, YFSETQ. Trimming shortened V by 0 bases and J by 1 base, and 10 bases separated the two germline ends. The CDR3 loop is CASSLDGVGNTEAFF. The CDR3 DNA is TGCGCCAGCAGCTTGGACGGGGTCGGGAACACTGAAGCTTTCTTT.

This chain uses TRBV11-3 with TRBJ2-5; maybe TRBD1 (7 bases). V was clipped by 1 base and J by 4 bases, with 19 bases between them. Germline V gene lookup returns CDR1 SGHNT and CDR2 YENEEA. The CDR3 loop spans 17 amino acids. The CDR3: CASSLGGVWQGGETQYF. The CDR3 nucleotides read TGTGCCAGCAGCTTAGGTGGAGTGTGGCAGGGGGGAGAGACCCAGTACTTC.

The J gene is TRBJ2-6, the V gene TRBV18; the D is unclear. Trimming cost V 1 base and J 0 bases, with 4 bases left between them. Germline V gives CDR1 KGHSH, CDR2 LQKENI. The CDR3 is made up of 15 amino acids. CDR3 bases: TGTGCCAGCTCACCACTCATCTCTGGGGCCAACGTCCTGACTTTC. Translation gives CASSPLISGANVLTF.

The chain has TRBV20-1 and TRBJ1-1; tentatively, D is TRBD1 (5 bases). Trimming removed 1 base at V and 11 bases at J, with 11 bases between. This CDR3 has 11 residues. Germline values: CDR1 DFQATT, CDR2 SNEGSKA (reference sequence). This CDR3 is CSARGPGVAFF. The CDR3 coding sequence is TGCAGTGCTAGAGGCCCGGGGGTGGCTTTCTTT.

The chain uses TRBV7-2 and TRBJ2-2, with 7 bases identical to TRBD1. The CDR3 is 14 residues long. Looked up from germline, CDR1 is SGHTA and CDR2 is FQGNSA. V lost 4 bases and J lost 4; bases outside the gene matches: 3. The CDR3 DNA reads TGTGCCAGCAGCTCGCAGGGGGTCACCGGGGAGCTGTTTTTT. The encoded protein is CASSSQGVTGELFF.

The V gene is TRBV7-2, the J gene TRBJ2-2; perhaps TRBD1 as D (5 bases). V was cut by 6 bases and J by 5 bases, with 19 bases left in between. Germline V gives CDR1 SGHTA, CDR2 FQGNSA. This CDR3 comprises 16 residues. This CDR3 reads CASRQDLGRGTGELFF. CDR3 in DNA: TGTGCCAGCAGGCAGGATTTAGGAAGGGGAACCGGGGAGCTGTTTTTT.

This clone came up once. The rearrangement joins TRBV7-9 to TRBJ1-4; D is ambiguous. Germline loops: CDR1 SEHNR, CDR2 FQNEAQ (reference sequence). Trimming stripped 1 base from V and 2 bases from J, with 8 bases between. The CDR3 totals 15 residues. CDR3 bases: TGTGCCAGCAGCTTAGGAGGGAAGACTAATGAAAAACTGTTTTTT. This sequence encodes CASSLGGKTNEKLFF.

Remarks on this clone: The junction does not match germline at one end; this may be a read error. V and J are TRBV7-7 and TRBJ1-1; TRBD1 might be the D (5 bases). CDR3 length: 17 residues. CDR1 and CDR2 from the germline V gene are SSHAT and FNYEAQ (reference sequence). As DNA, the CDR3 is TGTGCTAGCAGCTTAGTGTTTGGAGGGGCGGAAGGGACTGAAGCTTTCTTT. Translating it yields CASSLVFGGAEGTEAFF.

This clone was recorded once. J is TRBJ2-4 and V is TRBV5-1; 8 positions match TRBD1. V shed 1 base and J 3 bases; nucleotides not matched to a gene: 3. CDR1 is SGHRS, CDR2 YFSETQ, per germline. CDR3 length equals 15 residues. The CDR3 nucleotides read TGCGCCAGCAGCTTGCAGGGGGCTGTCAAAAACATTCAGTACTTC. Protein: CASSLQGAVKNIQYF.

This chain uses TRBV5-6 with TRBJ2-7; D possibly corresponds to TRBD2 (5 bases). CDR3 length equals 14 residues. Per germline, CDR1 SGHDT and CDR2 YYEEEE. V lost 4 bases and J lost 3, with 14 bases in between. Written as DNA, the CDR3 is TGTGCCAGCAGCCCCGACGGACGGGACTACGAGCAGTACTTC. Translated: CASSPDGRDYEQYF.